Below, 4 T cell receptor beta chains from the same sample are listed, as sequenced in a study of graft-versus-host responses after intestinal transplantation. Using immunoSEQ multiplex PCR, the repertoire was profiled, and TCRdb retains in-frame clones only, with some absent. The sample consists of around 88,000 clones, 83% of them appearing once. Their antigens are not known. This specimen was unstimulated CD8+ T cells sorted from spleen or lymph node cells, taken before intestinal transplant. The receptors shown here come from a human donor who received an intestinal transplant.

The J gene is TRBJ1-2, the V gene TRBV7-9; TRBD1 matches at 7 bases. CDR1 SEHNR and CDR2 FQNEAQ come from the germline V gene (reference sequence). The CDR3 has 15 amino acids. Trimming cost V 5 bases and J 3 bases; bases outside gene matches: 9. DNA of the CDR3: TGTGCCAGCAGCCACCGGGACAGAACAGACTATGGCTACACCTTC. Translating gives CASSHRDRTDYGYTF.

The chain employs TRBV27 and TRBJ2-1, with 10 bases identical to TRBD2. Trimming removed 1 base from V and 10 bases from J; junction bases left unmatched: 16. CDR3 length equals 18 residues. Germline V CDR1 and CDR2: MNHEY, SMNVEV (reference sequence). The CDR3 nucleotides are TGTGCCAGCAGTTTATTTACGGTAGCGGGAGGCACCGAGGGGGAGCAGTTCTTC. As protein: CASSLFTVAGGTEGEQFF.

This chain uses TRBV28 with TRBJ1-5; 9 bases line up with TRBD1. CDR1 and CDR2 (germline): MDHEN, SYDVKM. V dropped 5 bases and J dropped 0; count of bases not matched to a gene: 5. The CDR3 runs 16 residues. Written as DNA, the CDR3 is TGTGCCAGCAGTACAGGGGGCGCGAATAGCAATCAGCCCCAGCATTTT. This codes for CASSTGGANSNQPQHF.

The rearrangement joins TRBV6-1 to TRBJ2-3; D is perhaps TRBD1 or TRBD2 (6 bases each). The CDR3 has 16 amino acids. V lost 2 bases and J 0 bases, leaving 12 bases between the germline ends. The V gene's germline CDR1 is MNHNS and CDR2 SASEGT. This CDR3 is CASSEKRGASTDTQYF. CDR3 nucleotide sequence: TGTGCCAGCAGTGAAAAGAGGGGGGCTAGCACAGATACGCAGTATTTT.